This TCR beta chain was sequenced in a study of cytomegalovirus exposure and HLA in healthy donors. Germline values: CDR1 MRHNA, CDR2 SNTAGT. V trimming: 5 bases; J trimming: 1 base; junction bases outside the gene matches: 9. This CDR3 has 16 amino acids. Healthy donors of bone marrow made up the group. Study observations and caveats: The study flagged some 170 TCR beta chains as cytomegalovirus-associated. Within a later analysis, the majority of CMV-associated TCR beta chains appeared HLA-restricted.

With 60 Vbeta and 13 Jbeta primers, the PCR was carried out. Per the study methods: Counted up in a later analysis, unique TCR beta chains came to 65 million to 80 million, with around 10 million shared. Generated by immunoSEQ multiplex PCR, the TCRdb table keeps only in-frame clones and is missing some. That table supplies the V and J calls and clone size; D and trimming were determined from the DNA. Among 200,000 to 250,000 clones listed, more than 75% were seen once. Comments on this clone: Its antigen is unidentified.

The source is a male donor in good health and CMV-seronegative. Sequenced: PBMCs. V is TRBV6-4 and J is TRBJ2-7; TRBD1 matches at 9 bases. CDR3 loop: CASSRTGDRVSYEQYF. CDR3 coding DNA: TGTGCCAGCAGTCGAACCGGGGACAGGGTATCCTACGAGCAGTACTTC.